The present T cell receptor (beta chain) was sequenced within a study of Ad26.COV2.S vaccination and SARS-CoV-2 variants. Treatment reported: roughly 19 received Ad26.COV2.S at low or high dose, single or two shots; about 5 received placebo; per-sample allocation not given. Each sample was drawn 63 days after the first injection (of vaccine or placebo). The V gene's germline CDR1 is LNHDA and CDR2 SQIVND (reference sequence). This CDR3 spans 17 amino acids. Trimming cost V 7 bases and J 0 bases; bases outside gene matches: 10. TCRdb's table, derived via immunoSEQ multiplex PCR, lists solely in-frame clones and lacks some. The sample lists about 680,000 clones, roughly 90% seen once, with nearly 1.5% in the top ten.

The sequence derives from a person aged 18-65 years who received the Ad26.COV2.S COVID-19 vaccine or a placebo. The material sequenced was peripheral blood, taken in a trial of Ad26.COV2.S vaccine versus placebo. This chain joins TRBV19 and TRBJ2-1; 9 bases fit TRBD2. CDR3 protein: CASNRRGGVSSYNEQFF. In DNA form, the CDR3 reads TGTGCCAGTAATAGGCGGGGGGGTGTTAGCTCCTACAATGAGCAGTTCTTC.